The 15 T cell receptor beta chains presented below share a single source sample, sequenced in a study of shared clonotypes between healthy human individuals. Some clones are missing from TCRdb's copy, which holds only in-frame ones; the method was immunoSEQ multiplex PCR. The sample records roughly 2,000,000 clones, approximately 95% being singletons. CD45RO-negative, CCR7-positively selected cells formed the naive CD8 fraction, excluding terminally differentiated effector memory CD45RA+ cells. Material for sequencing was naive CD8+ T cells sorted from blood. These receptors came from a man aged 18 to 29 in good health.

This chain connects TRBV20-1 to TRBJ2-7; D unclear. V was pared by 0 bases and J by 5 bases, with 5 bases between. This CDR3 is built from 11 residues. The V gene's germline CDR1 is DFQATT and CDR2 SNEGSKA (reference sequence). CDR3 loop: CSARDINEQYF. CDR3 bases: TGCAGTGCTAGAGATATCAACGAGCAGTACTTC.

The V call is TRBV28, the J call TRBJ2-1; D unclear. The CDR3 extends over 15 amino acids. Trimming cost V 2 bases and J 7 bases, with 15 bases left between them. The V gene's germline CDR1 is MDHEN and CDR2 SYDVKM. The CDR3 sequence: CASSLKWEGLNEQFF. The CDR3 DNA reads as TGTGCCAGCAGTTTAAAGTGGGAAGGGTTAAATGAGCAGTTCTTC.

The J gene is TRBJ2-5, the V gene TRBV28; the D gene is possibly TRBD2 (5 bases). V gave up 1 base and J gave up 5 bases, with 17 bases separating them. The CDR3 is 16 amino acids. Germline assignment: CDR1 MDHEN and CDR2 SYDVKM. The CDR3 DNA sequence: TGTGCCAGCAGTTTATCTCGCCCCCAGGAGGTGGAGACCCAGTACTTC. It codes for CASSLSRPQEVETQYF.

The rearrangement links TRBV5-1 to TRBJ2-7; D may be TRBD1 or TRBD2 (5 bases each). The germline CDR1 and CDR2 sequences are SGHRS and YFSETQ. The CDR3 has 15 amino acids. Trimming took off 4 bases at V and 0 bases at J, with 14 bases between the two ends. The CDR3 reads CASSPGPLTSYEQYF. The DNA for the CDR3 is TGCGCCAGCAGCCCGGGACCGCTTACCTCCTACGAGCAGTACTTC.

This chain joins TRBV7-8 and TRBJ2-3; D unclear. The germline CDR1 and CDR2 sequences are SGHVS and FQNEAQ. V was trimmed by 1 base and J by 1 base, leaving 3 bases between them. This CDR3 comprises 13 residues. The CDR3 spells CASSLEGTDTQYF. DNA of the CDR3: TGTGCCAGCAGCTTAGAGGGCACAGATACGCAGTATTTT.

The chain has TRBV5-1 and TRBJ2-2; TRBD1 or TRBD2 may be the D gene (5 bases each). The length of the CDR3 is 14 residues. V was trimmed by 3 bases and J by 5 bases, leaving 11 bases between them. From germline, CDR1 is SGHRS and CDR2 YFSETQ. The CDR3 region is CASSSGAGTGELFF. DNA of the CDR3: TGCGCCAGCAGCTCCGGGGCAGGGACCGGGGAGCTGTTTTTT.

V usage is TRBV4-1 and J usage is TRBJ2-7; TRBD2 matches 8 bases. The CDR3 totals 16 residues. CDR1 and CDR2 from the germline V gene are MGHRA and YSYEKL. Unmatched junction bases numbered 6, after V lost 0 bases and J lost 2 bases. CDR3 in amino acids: CASSQDSTSGPYEQYF. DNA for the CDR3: TGCGCCAGCAGCCAAGATTCTACTAGCGGCCCCTACGAGCAGTACTTC.

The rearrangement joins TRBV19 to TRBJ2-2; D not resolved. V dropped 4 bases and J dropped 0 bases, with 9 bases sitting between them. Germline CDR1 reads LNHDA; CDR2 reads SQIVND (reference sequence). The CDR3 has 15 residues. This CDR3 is CASSSFHANTGELFF. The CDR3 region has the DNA TGTGCCAGTAGTAGCTTCCACGCGAACACCGGGGAGCTGTTTTTT.

The CDR3 nucleotides read TGTGCCAGCCACAGCAGCTCCTATAATTCACCCCTCCACTTT. Amino acid sequence: CASHSSSYNSPLHF. The chain combines TRBV6-5 with TRBJ1-6; D unresolved. In germline, CDR1 is MNHEY, CDR2 SVGAGI. Trimming shortened V by 8 bases and J by 0 bases, and 8 bases separated the two germline ends. The CDR3 has 14 amino acids.

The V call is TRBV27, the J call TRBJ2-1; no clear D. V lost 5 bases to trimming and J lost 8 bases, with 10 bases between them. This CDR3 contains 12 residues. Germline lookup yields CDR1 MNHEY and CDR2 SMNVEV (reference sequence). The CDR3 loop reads CASSLPPYEQFF. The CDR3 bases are TGTGCCAGCAGTCTCCCCCCGTATGAGCAGTTCTTC.

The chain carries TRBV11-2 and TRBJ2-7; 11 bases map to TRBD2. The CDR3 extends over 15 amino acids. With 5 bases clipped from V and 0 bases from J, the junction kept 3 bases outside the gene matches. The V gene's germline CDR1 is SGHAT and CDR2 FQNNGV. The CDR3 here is CASSPGLADSYEQYF. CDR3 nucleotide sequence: TGTGCCAGCAGCCCGGGACTAGCGGACTCCTACGAGCAGTACTTC.

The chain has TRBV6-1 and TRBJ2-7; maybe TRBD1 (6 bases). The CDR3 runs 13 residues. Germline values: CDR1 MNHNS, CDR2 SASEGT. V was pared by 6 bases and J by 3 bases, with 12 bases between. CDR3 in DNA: TGTGCCAGCAGGACACAGGGTATCTACGAGCAGTACTTC. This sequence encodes CASRTQGIYEQYF.

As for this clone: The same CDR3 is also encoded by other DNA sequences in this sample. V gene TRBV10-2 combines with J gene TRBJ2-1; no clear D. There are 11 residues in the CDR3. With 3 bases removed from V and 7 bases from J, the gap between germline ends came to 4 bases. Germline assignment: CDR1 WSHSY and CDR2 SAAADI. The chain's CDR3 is CASSDGNEQFF. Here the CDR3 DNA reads TGCGCCAGCAGTGACGGGAATGAGCAGTTCTTC.

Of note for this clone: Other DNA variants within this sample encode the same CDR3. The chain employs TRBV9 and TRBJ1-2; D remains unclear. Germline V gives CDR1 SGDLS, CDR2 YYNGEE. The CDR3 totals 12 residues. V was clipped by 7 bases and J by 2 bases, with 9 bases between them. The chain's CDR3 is CASSGRNYGYTF. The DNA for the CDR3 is TGTGCCAGCTCTGGGCGGAACTATGGCTACACCTTC.

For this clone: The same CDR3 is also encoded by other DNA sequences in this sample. CDR3 region: CASSGSGGAYNEQFF. The CDR3, as DNA: TGTGCCAGCAGCGGCAGCGGGGGGGCCTACAATGAGCAGTTCTTC. The chain links TRBV9 to TRBJ2-1; TRBD2 matches 10 bases. J gave up 2 bases and V 3 bases, and 2 bases lay outside the gene matches. In germline, CDR1 is SGDLS, CDR2 YYNGEE. This CDR3 region has 15 residues.